Listed here is a single T cell receptor beta chain. The data were obtained in a study of blood T cell repertoires in COVID-19. The overall study: Samples representing acute and convalescent COVID-19 were sourced from the United States, Italy and Spain. T cells, B-cell-depleted T cells, or PBMCs provided the cDNA or gDNA that served as material.

J gave up 2 bases and V 5 bases, and 3 bases lay outside the gene matches. Germline loops: CDR1 MRHNA, CDR2 SNTAGT. The CDR3 is 15 amino acids. Authors' analysis steps: Estimates of nucleated cell counts were drawn from the amplification of reference gene primers. Profiled with immunoSEQ multiplex PCR; TCRdb holds only in-frame clones, not every one. The DNA was the basis for D and trimming; V, J and clone size are from that table. The data show 100,000 to 150,000 clones, 88% seen once. The TCR was taken from a woman at least 80 years old with acute or convalescent COVID-19. The sample consisted of peripheral blood. The chain links TRBV6-4 to TRBJ2-1; 10 bases line up with TRBD2. DNA of the CDR3: TGTGCCAGCAGTTCGAGCGGGGGGGCCTACAATGAGCAGTTCTTC. Encoded protein: CASSSSGGAYNEQFF.